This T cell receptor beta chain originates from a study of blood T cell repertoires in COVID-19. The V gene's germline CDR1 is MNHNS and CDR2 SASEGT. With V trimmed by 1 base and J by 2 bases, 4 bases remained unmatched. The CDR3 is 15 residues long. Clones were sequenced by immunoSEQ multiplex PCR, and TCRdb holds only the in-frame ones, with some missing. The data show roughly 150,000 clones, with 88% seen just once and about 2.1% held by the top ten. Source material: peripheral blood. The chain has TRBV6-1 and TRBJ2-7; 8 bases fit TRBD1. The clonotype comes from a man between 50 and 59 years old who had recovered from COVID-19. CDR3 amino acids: CASSEVRGQAYEQYF. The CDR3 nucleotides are TGTGCCAGCAGTGAAGTTCGGGGACAGGCCTACGAGCAGTACTTC.